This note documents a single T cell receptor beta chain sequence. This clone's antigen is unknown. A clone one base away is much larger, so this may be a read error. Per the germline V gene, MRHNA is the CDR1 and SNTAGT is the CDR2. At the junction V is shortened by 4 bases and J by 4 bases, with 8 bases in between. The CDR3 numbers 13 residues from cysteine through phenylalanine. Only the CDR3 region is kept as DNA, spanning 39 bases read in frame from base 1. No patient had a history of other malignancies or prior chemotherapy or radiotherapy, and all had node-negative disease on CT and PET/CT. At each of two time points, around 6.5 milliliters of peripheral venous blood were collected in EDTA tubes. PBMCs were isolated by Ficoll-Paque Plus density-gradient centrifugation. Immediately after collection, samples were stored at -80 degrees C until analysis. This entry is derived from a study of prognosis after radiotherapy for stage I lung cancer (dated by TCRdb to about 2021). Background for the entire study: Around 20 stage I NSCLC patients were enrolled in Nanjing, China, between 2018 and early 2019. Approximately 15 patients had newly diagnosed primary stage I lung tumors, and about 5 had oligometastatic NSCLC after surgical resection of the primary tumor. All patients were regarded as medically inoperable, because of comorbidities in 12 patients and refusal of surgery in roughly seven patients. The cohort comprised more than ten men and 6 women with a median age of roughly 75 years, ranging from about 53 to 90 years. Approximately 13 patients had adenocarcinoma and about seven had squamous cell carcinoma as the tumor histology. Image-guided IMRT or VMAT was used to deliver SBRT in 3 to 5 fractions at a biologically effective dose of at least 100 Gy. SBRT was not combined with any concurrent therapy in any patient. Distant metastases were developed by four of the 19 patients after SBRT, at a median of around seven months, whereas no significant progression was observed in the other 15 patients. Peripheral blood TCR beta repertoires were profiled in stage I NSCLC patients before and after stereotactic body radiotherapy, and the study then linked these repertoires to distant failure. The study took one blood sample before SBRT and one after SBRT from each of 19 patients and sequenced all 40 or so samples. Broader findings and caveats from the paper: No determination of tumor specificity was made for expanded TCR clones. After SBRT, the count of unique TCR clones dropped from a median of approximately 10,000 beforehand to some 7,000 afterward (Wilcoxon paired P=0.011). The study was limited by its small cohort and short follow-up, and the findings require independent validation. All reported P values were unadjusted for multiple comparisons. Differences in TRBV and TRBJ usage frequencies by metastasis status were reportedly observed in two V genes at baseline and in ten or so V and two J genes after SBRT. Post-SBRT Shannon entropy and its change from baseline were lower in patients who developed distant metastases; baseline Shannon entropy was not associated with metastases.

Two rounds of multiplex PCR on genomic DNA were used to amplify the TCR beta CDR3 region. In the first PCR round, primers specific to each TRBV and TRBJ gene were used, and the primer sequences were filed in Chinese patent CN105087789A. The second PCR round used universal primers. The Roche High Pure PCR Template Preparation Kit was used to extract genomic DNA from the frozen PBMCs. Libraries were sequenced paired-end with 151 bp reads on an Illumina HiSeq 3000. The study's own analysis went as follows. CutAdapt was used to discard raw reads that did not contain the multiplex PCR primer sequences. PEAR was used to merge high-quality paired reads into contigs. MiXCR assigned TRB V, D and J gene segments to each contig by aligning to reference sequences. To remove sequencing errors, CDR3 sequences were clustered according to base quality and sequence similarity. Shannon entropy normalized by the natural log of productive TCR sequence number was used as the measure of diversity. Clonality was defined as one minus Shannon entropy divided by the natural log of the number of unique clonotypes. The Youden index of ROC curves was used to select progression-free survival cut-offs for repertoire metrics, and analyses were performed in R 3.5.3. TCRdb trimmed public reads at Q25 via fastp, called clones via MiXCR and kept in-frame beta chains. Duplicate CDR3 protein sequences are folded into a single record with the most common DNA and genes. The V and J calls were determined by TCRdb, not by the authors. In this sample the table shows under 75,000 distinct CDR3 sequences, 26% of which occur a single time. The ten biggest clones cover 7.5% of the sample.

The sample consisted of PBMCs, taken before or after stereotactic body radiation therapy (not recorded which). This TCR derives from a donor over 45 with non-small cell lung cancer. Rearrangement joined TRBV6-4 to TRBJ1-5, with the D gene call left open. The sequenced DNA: TGTGCCAGCAGTGGGAAGCAAAATCAGCCCCAGCATTTT. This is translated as CASSGKQNQPQHF.